A single sample is the source of the 12 T cell receptor beta chains below, sequenced in a study of spatial heterogeneity in lung cancer. Time point reported: sample taken at primary tumor resection. No antigen is known for these receptors. General study results and limits: Tracking of tumor mutation counts was seen in expanded intratumoral alpha and beta TCR counts.

Via MiXCR, TCRdb re-called the 5' RACE reads, giving one row per CDR3 protein. The sample has roughly 5,000 distinct CDR3 sequences; more than 12% are singletons. Material: lung tumor tissue, obtained at surgery. The receptors were sampled from a male donor with early-stage non-small cell lung cancer.

For this clonotype: Being off target in a library aimed at alpha chains, this beta chain has a size of little meaning. The V gene is TRBV27, the J gene TRBJ2-5, with D perhaps TRBD1 (5 bases). The V and J ends lost 2 bases and 0 bases respectively, with 13 bases between them. This CDR3 has 16 residues. Germline V CDR1 and CDR2: MNHEY, SMNVEV (reference sequence). CDR3 residues: CASSLLQTGHQETQYF. DNA for the CDR3: TGTGCCAGCAGTTTACTCCAAACAGGACACCAAGAGACCCAGTACTTC.

This clonotype is classed as medium-sized (0.01 to 0.1%). This beta chain appears as a stray read in a library generated for alpha chains; its size is not informative. The J gene is TRBJ2-7, the V gene TRBV5-1; the match to TRBD1 covers 7 bases. The CDR3 loop spans 13 amino acids. V gave up 4 bases and J gave up 4 bases; unmatched junction bases: 5. Germline loops: CDR1 SGHRS, CDR2 YFSETQ. The CDR3 region has the DNA TGCGCCAGCAGCCCCCGCAGGGGGTACGAGCAGTACTTC. It encodes CASSPRRGYEQYF.

Points on this clonotype: Being off target in a library aimed at alpha chains, this beta chain has a size of little meaning. The chain couples TRBV20-1 to TRBJ2-7; D remains unclear. From germline, CDR1 is DFQATT and CDR2 SNEGSKA (reference sequence). The CDR3 is 12 amino acids. V was shortened by 3 bases and J by 4 bases, with 10 bases between the two germline ends. DNA of the CDR3: TGCAGTGCTAGCGGACGTTGGTACGAGCAGTACTTC. This gives the protein CSASGRWYEQYF.

In its sample, this clonotype was seen many times. The library was built for alpha chains, so this beta chain is an off-target read and its size means little. The chain uses TRBV5-1 and TRBJ2-1; tentatively, D is TRBD2 (6 bases). Trimming shortened V by 4 bases and J by 9 bases, and 20 bases separated the two germline ends. The CDR3 runs 15 residues. Looked up from germline, CDR1 is SGHRS and CDR2 is YFSETQ. The DNA of the CDR3 is TGCGCCAGCAGCCCGGACCCGGGACTGATGGGTGAGCAGTTCTTC. It specifies CASSPDPGLMGEQFF.

This clonotype was detected a few times. This beta chain came through as a stray read in a library set up for alpha chains, and its size says little. The chain is built from TRBV29-1 and TRBJ2-5; 7 nucleotides align to TRBD2. From germline, CDR1 is SQVTM and CDR2 ANQGSEA. The CDR3 loop spans 12 amino acids. The ends lost 7 bases at V and 1 base at J; junction bases unmatched: 3. DNA for the CDR3: TGCAGCGGTGGGAGGGCCCAAGAGACCCAGTACTTC. Translation: CSGGRAQETQYF.

In its sample, this clonotype ranks as medium-sized (0.01 to 0.1%). Little can be read into the size of this beta chain, an off-target read in a library designed for alpha chains. The genes are TRBV6-2 or TRBV6-3 and TRBJ2-1; no firm D call. The CDR3 totals 16 residues. CDR1 MNHEY and CDR2 SVGEGT come from the germline V gene. Trimming took 9 bases from V and 1 from J, leaving 19 bases between them. CDR3 DNA sequence: TGTGCCAGTAGGGCCCCTCGCGGAAGGTCCTACAATGAGCAGTTCTTC. It codes for CASRAPRGRSYNEQFF.

This clonotype was detected ten times or more. Found in a library prepared for alpha chains, this beta chain is an off-target read, and its abundance has little meaning. The chain couples TRBV5-4 to TRBJ2-5; D is unresolved. CDR1 and CDR2 (germline): SGHNT, YYREEE (reference sequence). Trimming left V 0 bases short and J 5 bases short, with 14 bases between. The CDR3 contains 15 residues. The CDR3 region is CASSLDSSQVETQYF. The DNA for the CDR3 is TGTGCCAGCAGCTTGGATAGTAGCCAGGTCGAGACCCAGTACTTC.

This clonotype is medium-sized (0.01 to 0.1%) in the sample. A library made for alpha chains picked up this beta chain off target, so its size means little. The chain has TRBV10-3 and TRBJ2-3; TRBD1 aligns across 9 bases. V trimming: 0 bases; J trimming: 9 bases; junction bases outside the gene matches: 10. CDR3 length equals 16 residues. CDR1 and CDR2 (germline): ENHRY, SYGVKD. The CDR3 DNA is TGTGCCATCAGTGAGTCGGCCGGACAGGGGATCGGGACGCAGTATTTT. It is translated as CAISESAGQGIGTQYF.

By sample share, this clonotype is medium-sized (0.01 to 0.1%). This beta chain is an unintended read in a library built for alpha chains; its size means little. The rearrangement uses TRBV6-2 or TRBV6-3 and TRBJ2-2, with 8 bases identical to TRBD1. From germline, CDR1 is MNHEY and CDR2 SVGEGT. The CDR3 is 15 amino acids. The ends lost 2 bases at V and 2 bases at J; junction bases unmatched: 1. CDR3 nucleotides: TGTGCCAGCAGTTACGGGACAGGCAACACCGGGGAGCTGTTTTTT. Residues: CASSYGTGNTGELFF.

As regards this clonotype: This beta chain is an unintended read in a library built for alpha chains; its size means little. The DNA of the CDR3 is TGCGCCAGCAGCCAGGGGACAACCAGCAATCAGCCCCAGCATTTT. Translating it yields CASSQGTTSNQPQHF. This sequence joins TRBV4-3 and TRBJ1-5; tentative D call: TRBD1 (6 bases). V lost 3 bases and J lost 1, with 10 bases in between. The length of the CDR3 is 15 residues. Per germline, CDR1 LGHNA and CDR2 YSLEER.

This clonotype was seen repeatedly, ten times or more. This beta chain is a stray read from a library made for alpha chains; its abundance is not meaningful. The CDR3 loop reads CASGWTGLPTDTQYF. The CDR3, as DNA: TGCGCCAGCGGGTGGACAGGGCTGCCGACAGATACGCAGTATTTT. V and J are TRBV5-1 and TRBJ2-3; 8 bases match TRBD1. Germline V gene data show CDR1 as SGHRS and CDR2 as YFSETQ. The trim removed 7 bases at V and 3 bases at J, leaving 10 bases unmatched. This CDR3 comprises 15 residues.

Within the sample, this clonotype is medium-sized. This beta chain was picked up by a library intended for alpha chains and is off target, so its count carries little meaning. The chain couples TRBV25-1 to TRBJ2-2; 8 nucleotides match TRBD1. The germline V gene encodes CDR1 MGHDK and CDR2 SYGVNS. The CDR3 sequence is 14 residues long. The J segment lost 6 bases and the V segment lost 2 bases, leaving 2 bases of the junction unmatched. The CDR3 bases are TGTGCCAGCAGTGAAGCAGGGGGCCCCGGGGAGCTGTTTTTT. It yields the protein CASSEAGGPGELFF.